This TCR beta chain originates from a study of T cell responses to AZD1222 COVID-19 vaccine. Study observations and caveats: Unmutated variant regions reportedly attract nearly half of all spike-specific TCRs. Spike-specific TCR depth and breadth grew after two AZD1222 doses.

Assay: immunoSEQ multiplex PCR; the TCRdb copy retains only in-frame clones and omits some. Of 150,000 to 200,000 clones listed, more than 75% are singletons. The CDR3 runs 15 residues. V shed 0 bases and J shed 6 bases, with 15 bases lying between them. Germline values: CDR1 SGHDT, CDR2 YYEEEE. Remarks on this clone: Its antigen is not identified.

Second-dose schedules of about 4 or about 12 weeks were combined. The sample here was peripheral blood, taken 28 days after the second AZD1222 dose. The chain has TRBV5-6 and TRBJ2-5; a weak D match, TRBD2 (7 bases). The sequence derives from an adult who received the AZD1222 COVID-19 vaccine. This CDR3 reads CASSLVGGAQKTQYF. The CDR3 DNA sequence: TGTGCCAGCAGCTTGGTGGGGGGGGCGCAAAAGACCCAGTACTTC.